The 31 T cell receptor beta chains reported below all come from one sample, sequenced in a study of OX40 agonist ivuxolimab in advanced cancers. Sequencing used immunoSEQ multiplex PCR; TCRdb keeps in-frame clones, though not all of them. The profile shows approximately 70,000 clones, approximately 90% of them singletons. The sample here was CD4+ or CD8+ T cells sorted from blood, taken in a trial of the OX40 agonist ivuxolimab. These receptors were obtained from an adult with an advanced solid tumor such as melanoma, head and neck, liver or kidney cancer.

The rearrangement uses TRBV7-9 and TRBJ2-5; D tentatively reads TRBD1 or TRBD2 (5 bases each). CDR3 length equals 16 residues. V was pared by 4 bases and J by 2 bases, with 17 bases between. Germline CDR1 SEHNR, CDR2 FQNEAQ (reference sequence). The CDR3 region has the DNA TGTGCCAGCAGCTACACCGGGACGCCCGATCAAGAGACCCAGTACTTC. This gives the protein CASSYTGTPDQETQYF.

The chain is built from TRBV27 and TRBJ2-2, with TRBD1 identical over 7 bases. CDR3 length: 13 amino acids. CDR1 is MNHEY, CDR2 SMNVEV, per germline (reference sequence). J lost 1 base, V lost 8 bases, and 1 base had no gene match. In DNA, the CDR3 is TGTGCCAGCGGGACAGAGAACACCGGGGAGCTGTTTTTT. It is translated as CASGTENTGELFF.

This chain connects TRBV5-1 to TRBJ2-7, with 8 bases aligning to TRBD1. Germline V lookup: CDR1 SGHRS, CDR2 YFSETQ. V was clipped by 4 bases and J by 5 bases; unmatched bases: 2. The CDR3 runs to 12 residues. The DNA for the CDR3 is TGCGCCAGCAGCATGACAGGGGACGAGCAGTACTTC. Amino acid sequence: CASSMTGDEQYF. The complete variable domain, with remaining parts taken from reference TRBV5-1 and TRBJ2-7, reads KAGVTQTPRYLIKTRGQQVTLSCSPISGHRSVSWYQQTPGQGLQFLFEYFSETQRNKGNFPGRFSGRQFSNSRSEMNVSTLELGDSALYLCASSMTGDEQYFGPGTRLTVT.

V and J are TRBV27 and TRBJ1-2; maybe TRBD1 (5 bases). With 5 bases removed from V and 4 bases from J, the gap between germline ends came to 17 bases. This CDR3 is built from 15 residues. CDR1 is MNHEY, CDR2 SMNVEV, per germline (reference sequence). The CDR3 loop is CASSLTGGRLYGYTF. Written as DNA, the CDR3 is TGTGCCAGCAGTCTTACAGGAGGCCGGCTCTATGGCTACACCTTC.

The rearrangement uses TRBV14 and TRBJ1-2, with 8 bases identical to TRBD1. CDR1 and CDR2 from the germline V gene are SGHDN and FVKESK. The CDR3 is 14 residues long. Germline trimming cut 2 bases from V and 8 bases from J; bases unmatched to any gene: 7. The CDR3 bases are TGTGCCAGCAGCCAATACGGGACAGGACAAGGCTACACCTTC. Protein sequence: CASSQYGTGQGYTF.

The rearrangement links TRBV7-6 to TRBJ1-5, with TRBD1 as a possible D gene (6 bases). The CDR3 consists of 17 residues. The germline V and J ends were trimmed by 4 bases and 6 bases, with 22 bases remaining between them. Germline values: CDR1 SGHVS, CDR2 FNYEAQ. The CDR3 region has the DNA TGTGCCAGCAGCTCAGAGTTAGGGGGGGCGGCGGGTCAGCCCCAGCATTTT. Translated: CASSSELGGAAGQPQHF.

J is TRBJ2-2 and V is TRBV27; D is perhaps TRBD1 (6 bases). The CDR3 has 15 residues. V was cut by 1 base and J by 5 bases, with 11 bases left in between. Germline assignment: CDR1 MNHEY and CDR2 SMNVEV (reference sequence). The DNA for the CDR3 is TGTGCCAGCAGTTTATTAGTACAGGGTACCGGGGAGCTGTTTTTT. Residues: CASSLLVQGTGELFF.

The chain couples TRBV11-2 to TRBJ2-1, with D maybe TRBD1 (6 bases). This CDR3 has 12 residues. V was pared by 3 bases and J by 14 bases, with 14 bases between. Germline V lookup: CDR1 SGHAT, CDR2 FQNNGV. The CDR3 sequence: CASSLDSSMEFF. CDR3 sequence (DNA): TGTGCCAGCAGCTTGGACAGTTCGATGGAGTTCTTC.

The rearrangement joins TRBV27 to TRBJ2-6, with D tentatively TRBD2 (5 bases). The V end was cut by 8 bases, the J end by 3 bases, with 11 bases between. CDR3 length equals 14 residues. Germline V lookup: CDR1 MNHEY, CDR2 SMNVEV (reference sequence). This CDR3 reads CASSGGFGANVLTF. The CDR3 DNA is TGTGCCAGCTCGGGCGGGTTTGGGGCCAACGTCCTGACTTTC.

CDR3 sequence: CASSFEGTGAYGYTF. As DNA, the CDR3 is TGTGCCAGCAGTTTCGAAGGGACAGGGGCCTATGGCTACACCTTC. The V gene is TRBV27, the J gene TRBJ1-2; TRBD1 aligns across 10 bases. This CDR3 region has 15 residues. Germline CDR1 MNHEY, CDR2 SMNVEV (reference sequence). Losses at the gene ends were 3 bases for V and 4 bases for J; bases not matched to a gene: 5.

This chain links TRBV6-5 with TRBJ2-7, with TRBD1 identical over 7 bases. Germline lookup yields CDR1 MNHEY and CDR2 SVGAGI. The CDR3 length is 15 residues. Trimming cost V 7 bases and J 7 bases; bases outside gene matches: 16. CDR3 amino acids: CASTPTGTDLGEQYF. The CDR3 coding sequence is TGTGCCAGCACCCCGACCGGGACAGACTTGGGGGAGCAGTACTTC.

V is TRBV7-8 and J is TRBJ2-1, with D unresolved. V lost 0 bases and J 7 bases, leaving 13 bases between the germline ends. In germline, CDR1 is SGHVS, CDR2 FQNEAQ. The CDR3 is made up of 15 amino acids. CDR3 nucleotide sequence: TGTGCCAGCAGCTTAGCACCTCTAGATACGAATGAGCAGTTCTTC. It specifies CASSLAPLDTNEQFF.

The chain combines TRBV6-6 with TRBJ2-1; TRBD1 is a possible D gene (6 bases). V shed 7 bases and J shed 2 bases, with 12 bases lying between them. Per the germline V gene, CDR1 is MNHNY and CDR2 is SVGAGI (reference sequence). The CDR3 is made up of 14 amino acids. The CDR3 is CASKTDSTYNEQFF. The CDR3 nucleotides are TGTGCCAGCAAGACGGACAGTACCTACAATGAGCAGTTCTTC.

The chain links TRBV27 to TRBJ2-1; no reliable D call. With 5 bases removed from V and 0 bases from J, the gap between germline ends came to 14 bases. Germline V gives CDR1 MNHEY, CDR2 SMNVEV (reference sequence). This CDR3 is 16 amino acids long. CDR3 coding DNA: TGTGCCAGCAGTGCCCTACACTCGAGCTCCTACAATGAGCAGTTCTTC. As protein: CASSALHSSSYNEQFF.

This chain uses TRBV5-1 with TRBJ2-5, with 7 bases that match TRBD1. The length of the CDR3 is 13 residues. The J segment lost 3 bases and the V segment lost 3 bases, leaving 2 bases of the junction unmatched. Germline CDR1 and CDR2: SGHRS and YFSETQ. CDR3 bases: TGCGCCAGCAGCTCCGGACAGGAAGAGACCCAGTACTTC. It encodes CASSSGQEETQYF.

This clone has at least ten counts. The chain combines TRBV4-3 with TRBJ2-7; 8 nucleotides agree with TRBD1. Germline loops: CDR1 LGHNA, CDR2 YSLEER. The trim removed 0 bases at V and 2 bases at J, leaving 3 bases unmatched. This CDR3 has 15 residues. For the CDR3, the DNA is TGCGCCAGCAGCCAAGAACAGGGGGAGGCCTACGAGCAGTACTTC. It codes for CASSQEQGEAYEQYF.

The gene calls are TRBV30 and TRBJ2-1, with D possibly being TRBD1 or TRBD2 (5 bases each). The CDR3 sequence is 13 residues long. V was cut by 4 bases and J by 5 bases, with 12 bases left in between. The germline V gene encodes CDR1 GTSNPN and CDR2 SVGIG (reference sequence). CDR3 DNA sequence: TGTGCCTGGAAGTCGTGGGGGAACAATGAGCAGTTCTTC. This sequence encodes CAWKSWGNNEQFF.

Turning to this clone: At one of its ends the junction is not consistent with the germline gene, which may arise from a read error. This chain links TRBV4-1 with TRBJ1-1; D is uncertain. CDR1 and CDR2 from the germline V gene are MGHRA and YSYEKL. The CDR3 extends over 14 amino acids. The CDR3 spells CASSQEGVKTEAFF. CDR3 bases: TGCGCCAGCAGCCAAGAGGGCGTGAAAACTGAAGCTTTCTTT.

This clone came up a few times. The chain couples TRBV7-2 to TRBJ1-5, with D perhaps TRBD1 (5 bases). CDR1 and CDR2 (germline): SGHTA, FQGNSA. The CDR3 consists of 15 residues. The V gene lost 1 base and the J gene lost 4 bases, with 11 bases spanning the gap. This CDR3 reads CASSLVGQLNQPQHF. CDR3 coding DNA: TGTGCCAGCAGCTTAGTGGGGCAGCTGAATCAGCCCCAGCATTTT.

The chain is built from TRBV6-5 and TRBJ1-2; TRBD1 agrees at 7 bases. The CDR3 runs 13 residues. Germline-derived CDR1 and CDR2 are MNHEY and SVGAGI. Trimming at V came to 6 bases and at J to 4 bases, leaving 5 bases not matched to a gene. The CDR3: CASSQTGVYGYTF. The CDR3 coding sequence is TGTGCCAGCAGCCAAACAGGGGTCTATGGCTACACCTTC.

This clone has a single count. This chain joins TRBV11-2 and TRBJ2-1; 8 positions match TRBD1. CDR1 SGHAT and CDR2 FQNNGV come from the germline V gene. V was pared by 5 bases and J by 9 bases, with 3 bases of the junction left unmatched. There are 12 residues in the CDR3. CDR3 sequence: CASSRQGTEQFF. CDR3 in DNA: TGTGCCAGCAGCAGACAGGGGACTGAGCAGTTCTTC.

V is TRBV9 and J is TRBJ1-6; D unresolved. V lost 4 bases and J 7 bases, leaving 18 bases between the germline ends. The germline V gene has CDR1 SGDLS and CDR2 YYNGEE. The CDR3 contains 16 residues. The CDR3 spells CASSPGFVGRNSPLHF. CDR3 bases: TGTGCCAGCAGCCCGGGTTTTGTAGGAAGAAATTCACCCCTCCACTTT.

This chain links TRBV10-3 with TRBJ1-1, with unresolved D. Trimming cost V 10 bases and J 1 base, with 10 bases left between them. Germline lookup yields CDR1 ENHRY and CDR2 SYGVKD. This CDR3 region has 12 residues. The CDR3 coding sequence is TGTGCCAACGGAAAATCGAACACTGAAGCTTTCTTT. It encodes CANGKSNTEAFF.

The V and J genes are TRBV4-2 and TRBJ1-5; the D is unclear. The CDR3 runs 16 residues. The germline V gene encodes CDR1 LGHNA and CDR2 YNFKEQ. V lost 0 bases, J lost 0 bases, and 9 bases lay in between. CDR3 in amino acids: CASSQEGQLSNQPQHF. The CDR3 coding sequence is TGTGCCAGCAGCCAAGAAGGTCAGCTTAGCAATCAGCCCCAGCATTTT.

The chain recombines TRBV4-3 with TRBJ2-3, with a weak D call TRBD2 (6 bases). Germline CDR1 LGHNA, CDR2 YSLEER. V was pared by 3 bases and J by 2 bases, with 9 bases between. The CDR3 extends over 14 amino acids. In DNA form, the CDR3 reads TGCGCCAGCAGCCAGGGACTGCCCACAGATACGCAGTATTTT. Protein product: CASSQGLPTDTQYF.

This sequence joins TRBV27 and TRBJ1-5, with TRBD1 matching 7 bases. With 8 bases clipped from V and 5 bases from J, the junction kept 6 bases outside the gene matches. The CDR3 has 13 amino acids. Germline loops: CDR1 MNHEY, CDR2 SMNVEV (reference sequence). The CDR3 DNA reads as TGTGCCAGCGCCTACAGGGGAGATCAGCCCCAGCATTTT. Protein product: CASAYRGDQPQHF.

The CDR3 is CSVEDGDLIAETQYF. The CDR3 bases are TGCAGCGTTGAAGATGGGGATCTGATCGCGGAGACCCAGTACTTC. The chain has TRBV29-1 and TRBJ2-5, with D unclear. Germline lookup yields CDR1 SQVTM and CDR2 ANQGSEA. The CDR3 totals 15 residues. V was clipped by 0 bases and J by 5 bases, with 16 bases between them.

This clone was picked up one time. This chain joins TRBV7-9 and TRBJ2-2; D gene uncertain. Trimming cost V 0 bases and J 0 bases, with 11 bases left between them. The CDR3 loop spans 17 amino acids. Germline V CDR1 and CDR2: SEHNR, FQNEAQ (reference sequence). The CDR3 DNA is TGTGCCAGCAGCTTAGCGCTAACCGCCTCGAACACCGGGGAGCTGTTTTTT. This gives the protein CASSLALTASNTGELFF.

The chain is built from TRBV19 and TRBJ2-5; the D gene is possibly TRBD2 (5 bases). The V end was cut by 1 base, the J end by 2 bases, with 8 bases between. This CDR3 is 14 amino acids long. Germline values: CDR1 LNHDA, CDR2 SQIVND (reference sequence). This CDR3 reads CASSIAGNQETQYF. In DNA, the CDR3 is TGTGCCAGTAGTATAGCGGGGAATCAAGAGACCCAGTACTTC.

The V and J genes are TRBV10-3 and TRBJ1-2, with a tentative D call TRBD1 (5 bases). The CDR3 spans 14 residues. CDR1 and CDR2 (germline): ENHRY, SYGVKD. Deletions cut 5 bases from V and 4 bases from J, with 14 bases between. This chain's CDR3 is CAISLDGGGYGYTF. In DNA, the CDR3 is TGTGCCATCAGTTTGGACGGCGGGGGCTATGGCTACACCTTC.

The chain employs TRBV19 and TRBJ1-2; 11 nucleotides line up with TRBD1. The length of the CDR3 is 15 residues. V trimming: 5 bases; J trimming: 5 bases; junction bases outside the gene matches: 7. Germline assignment: CDR1 LNHDA and CDR2 SQIVND (reference sequence). The CDR3 spells CASSPGQGASYGYTF. The CDR3 DNA reads TGTGCCAGTAGTCCCGGACAGGGGGCGTCGTATGGCTACACCTTC. Looking up the rest from reference TRBV19 and TRBJ1-2 gives the full variable domain: DGGITQSPKYLFRKEGQNVTLSCEQNLNHDAMYWYRQDPGQGLRLIYYSQIVNDFQKGDIAEGYSVSREKKESFPLTVTSAQKNPTAFYLCASSPGQGASYGYTFGSGTRLTVV.